Reported below is one T cell receptor (beta chain). This sample is part of a study of blood T cell dynamics during melanoma immunotherapy. Clones were read by immunoSEQ multiplex PCR, and TCRdb kept only the in-frame ones, dropping some. The sample has approximately 28,000 clones; roughly 88% are singletons. Germline V gene sequence: CDR1 SEHNR, CDR2 FQNEAQ (reference sequence). Trimming removed 5 bases at V and 4 bases at J, with 11 bases between. The CDR3 runs to 13 residues. As for time point: week 3, after first cycle of checkpoint inhibitor. This TCR derives from a human donor with melanoma. The chain combines TRBV7-9 with TRBJ1-2; weak D call: TRBD1 (6 bases). The material sequenced was blood, taken from a patient treated with checkpoint blockade. CDR3 nucleotide sequence: TGTGCCAGCAGCCCAGAGGGGGGCTATGGCTACACCTTC. The encoded protein is CASSPEGGYGYTF.